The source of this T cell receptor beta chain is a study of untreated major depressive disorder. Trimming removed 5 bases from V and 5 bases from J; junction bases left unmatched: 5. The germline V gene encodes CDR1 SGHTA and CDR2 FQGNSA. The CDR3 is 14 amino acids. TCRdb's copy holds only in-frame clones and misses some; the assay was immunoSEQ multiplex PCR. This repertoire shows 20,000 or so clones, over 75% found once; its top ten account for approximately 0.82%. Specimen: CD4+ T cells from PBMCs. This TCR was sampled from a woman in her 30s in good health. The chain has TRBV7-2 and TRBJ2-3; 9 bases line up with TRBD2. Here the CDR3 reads CASSPGLAVDTQYF. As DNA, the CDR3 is TGTGCCAGCAGCCCGGGACTAGCCGTAGATACGCAGTATTTT.